This T cell receptor (beta chain) was found in a study of cytomegalovirus exposure and HLA in healthy donors. Study overall: The Caucasian-associated ancestry cluster contained around four fifths of the 398 genotyped donors.

Regarding the study as a whole: Reports described diagnosis of cytomegalovirus status by the classifier as highly specific and sensitive.

Primers: 60 Vbeta forward and 13 Jbeta reverse. The data were produced by immunoSEQ multiplex PCR, yet TCRdb's version contains in-frame clones alone and is incomplete. Of about 190,000 clones in the sample, 75% to 90% were seen once. Turning to this clone: Antigen unknown.

This TCR came from a woman between 18 and 30 years old in good health and CMV-seronegative. The sample taken for sequencing was PBMCs.

This CDR3 is CALFKARTEAFF. DNA of the CDR3: TGTGCCCTCTTTAAAGCCAGGACTGAAGCTTTCTTT. The chain uses TRBV30 and TRBJ1-1; no clear D. V lost 8 bases and J 5 bases, leaving 15 bases between the germline ends. The CDR3 consists of 12 residues. Germline V gene data show CDR1 as GTSNPN and CDR2 as SVGIG (reference sequence).